This T cell receptor (beta chain) is drawn from a study of T cell responses to AZD1222 COVID-19 vaccine. The data were produced by immunoSEQ multiplex PCR, yet TCRdb's version contains in-frame clones alone and is incomplete. Among 85,000 to 130,000 clones listed, 85% to 90% were seen once. The germline gives CDR1 SGHDT, CDR2 YYEEEE. This CDR3 has 17 amino acids. V lost 2 bases to trimming and J lost 0 bases; unmatched junction nucleotides: 8. The chain joins TRBV5-6 to TRBJ1-1, with 9 bases fitting TRBD1. This receptor was taken from an adult in good health. The source material was peripheral blood, sampled on day 0 of AZD1222 vaccination. The CDR3 DNA sequence: TGTGCCAGCAGCTTTAAGGGGACAGGGCGGCTGAACACTGAAGCTTTCTTT. It is translated as CASSFKGTGRLNTEAFF.